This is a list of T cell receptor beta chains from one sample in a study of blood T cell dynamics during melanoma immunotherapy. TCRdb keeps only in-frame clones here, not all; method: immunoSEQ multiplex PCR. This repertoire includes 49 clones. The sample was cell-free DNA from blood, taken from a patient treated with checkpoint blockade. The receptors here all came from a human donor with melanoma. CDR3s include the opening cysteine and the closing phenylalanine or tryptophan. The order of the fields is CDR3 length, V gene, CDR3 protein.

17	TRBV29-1	CSVTQGTGVNGNQPQHF
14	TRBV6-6	CASSKNGGRDEQFF
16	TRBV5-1	CASSPLLAGGSNEQFF
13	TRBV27	CASSLTGEYEQYF
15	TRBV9	CASCRNSRKTYGYTF
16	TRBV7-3	CASSLYSSRSYNEQFF
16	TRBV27	CASSLSGRQGAGTQYF
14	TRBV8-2	CGTLGQSRANVLTF
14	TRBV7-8	CASSSPNPNEKLFF
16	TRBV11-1	CASSLSGSRTAYEQYF
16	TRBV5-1	CASSLVVTGRVYEQYF
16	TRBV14	CASSQDTPRFYNEQFF
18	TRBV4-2	CASSASSKVQSRANVLTF
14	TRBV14	CASSQSLAKNIQYF
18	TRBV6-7	CASSPPWRLQSRANVLTF
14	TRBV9	CASSPGTAGTEAFF
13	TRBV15	CATSSEGGETQYF
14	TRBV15	CATSRVDSSREQYF
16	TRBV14	CASSPIGQGGYNEQFF
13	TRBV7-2	CASSFAGPYEQYF
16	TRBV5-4	CASSGLGTSGSNEQFF
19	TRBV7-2	CASSFRVSGRPSGANVLTF
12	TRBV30	CAWNQGGNEQFF